This T cell receptor (beta chain) was obtained from a study of blood T cells in healthy people across ages. A sample-barcoded 5' primer and a J-beta primer mix were used in a second PCR of roughly 6 to 12 cycles. With 12 random nucleotides, a template-switch adaptor tagged each individual cDNA molecule. Each CDR3 protein is one row after TCRdb ran MiXCR on the 5' RACE reads. The sample yields under 2,000,000 distinct CDR3 sequences, around half seen once. As regards this clonotype: Its antigen is undetermined.

Study outcomes and limitations: With donor CMV status unknown, expanded clonotype changes were possibly confounded.

The people who gave samples were healthy Caucasians from Russia, aged about 6 to 95. The receptor comes from a woman in her thirties or forties in good health. The sequencing input was blood.

DNA of the CDR3: TGTGCCACCAGTGATGGGGCTAGCGGCGGGGAGACCCAGTACTTC. As protein: CATSDGASGGETQYF. The chain recombines TRBV24-1 with TRBJ2-5, with 7 bases identical to TRBD2. V lost 3 bases and J lost 5; bases outside the gene matches: 8. The CDR3 totals 15 residues. The germline V gene has CDR1 KGHDR and CDR2 SFDVKD.